This section outlines one TCR beta chain sequence together with its context. Different DNA sequences within this sample yield the same CDR3. This sample stems from a study of blood T cell repertoires in COVID-19. Study-wide background: The United States, Italy and Spain were the sources of the acute and convalescent COVID-19 samples. PBMCs, B-cell-depleted T cells, or T cells were the source of the cDNA or gDNA that made up the material.

The CDR3 covers 11 residues. Germline CDR1 and CDR2: SEHNR and FQNEAQ (reference sequence). Trimming took 5 bases from V and 3 from J, leaving 5 bases between them. Under the authors' procedure: Amplification of reference gene primers provided the estimated nucleated cell counts. Profiled with immunoSEQ multiplex PCR; TCRdb holds only in-frame clones, not every one. The DNA gave D and trimming, while V, J and clone size come from that table. The repertoire includes roughly 130,000 clones, about 90% of them detected once, and 10% to 13% sits in the top ten. The receptor was isolated from a man between 60 and 70 years old with active or convalescent COVID-19. This chain uses TRBV7-9 with TRBJ2-7; D gene ambiguous. Sequenced: peripheral blood. CDR3 bases: TGTGCCAGCAGCGTTAGCTACGAGCAGTACTTC. Protein sequence: CASSVSYEQYF.